Here is one T cell receptor beta chain with its context. The target antigen is unknown. This entry comes from a study of PD-1 blockade in classical Hodgkin lymphoma. The CDR3 length is 15 residues. Germline V gives CDR1 GTSNPN, CDR2 SVGIG (reference sequence). With 6 bases clipped from V and 2 bases from J, the junction kept 6 bases outside the gene matches. Regarding the study as a whole: Unlike CD8+ TCR diversity, which did not rise significantly by C4D1, CD4+ TCR diversity did.

Method: immunoSEQ multiplex PCR; TCRdb's copy keeps in-frame clones and lacks some. The repertoire includes more than 70,000 clones, roughly 91% of them detected once, and approximately 2.4% sits in the top ten. With no exception, relapse followed autologous stem cell transplantation in all patients, and brentuximab vedotin exposure varied. The chain recombines TRBV30 with TRBJ2-5; 13 bases are shared with TRBD2. The sequenced sample was peripheral blood mononuclear cells (PBMCs), obtained before the second cycle of nivolumab. The receptor comes from a human donor with classical Hodgkin lymphoma. The CDR3 bases are TGTGCCTGCTCCTGGGGACTAGCGGGACAAGAGACCCAGTACTTC. Its protein is CACSWGLAGQETQYF.